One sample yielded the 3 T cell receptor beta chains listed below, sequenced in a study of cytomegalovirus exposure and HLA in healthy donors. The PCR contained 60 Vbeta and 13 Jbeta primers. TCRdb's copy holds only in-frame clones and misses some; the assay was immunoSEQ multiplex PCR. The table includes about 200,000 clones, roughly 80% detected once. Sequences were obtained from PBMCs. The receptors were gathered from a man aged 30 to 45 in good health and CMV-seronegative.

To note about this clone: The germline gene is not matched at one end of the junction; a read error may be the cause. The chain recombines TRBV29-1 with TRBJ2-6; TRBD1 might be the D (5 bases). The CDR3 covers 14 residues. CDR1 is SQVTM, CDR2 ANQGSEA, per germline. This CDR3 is CSVGLSSGASVLTF. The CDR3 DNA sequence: TGCAGCGTTGGACTGAGCTCTGGGGCCAGCGTCCTGACTTTC.

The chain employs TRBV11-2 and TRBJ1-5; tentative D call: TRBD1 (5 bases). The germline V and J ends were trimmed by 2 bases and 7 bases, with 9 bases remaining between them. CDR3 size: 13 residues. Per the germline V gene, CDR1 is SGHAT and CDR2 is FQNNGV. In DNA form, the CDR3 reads TGTGCCAGCAGCTTACGGAGGGACCAGCCCCAGCATTTT. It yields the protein CASSLRRDQPQHF.

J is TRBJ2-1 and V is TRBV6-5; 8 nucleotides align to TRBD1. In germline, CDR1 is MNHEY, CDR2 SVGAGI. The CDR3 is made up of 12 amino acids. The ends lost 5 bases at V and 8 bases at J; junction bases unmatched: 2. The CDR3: CASSPTGDEQFF. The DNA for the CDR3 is TGTGCCAGCAGTCCGACAGGGGATGAGCAGTTCTTC.